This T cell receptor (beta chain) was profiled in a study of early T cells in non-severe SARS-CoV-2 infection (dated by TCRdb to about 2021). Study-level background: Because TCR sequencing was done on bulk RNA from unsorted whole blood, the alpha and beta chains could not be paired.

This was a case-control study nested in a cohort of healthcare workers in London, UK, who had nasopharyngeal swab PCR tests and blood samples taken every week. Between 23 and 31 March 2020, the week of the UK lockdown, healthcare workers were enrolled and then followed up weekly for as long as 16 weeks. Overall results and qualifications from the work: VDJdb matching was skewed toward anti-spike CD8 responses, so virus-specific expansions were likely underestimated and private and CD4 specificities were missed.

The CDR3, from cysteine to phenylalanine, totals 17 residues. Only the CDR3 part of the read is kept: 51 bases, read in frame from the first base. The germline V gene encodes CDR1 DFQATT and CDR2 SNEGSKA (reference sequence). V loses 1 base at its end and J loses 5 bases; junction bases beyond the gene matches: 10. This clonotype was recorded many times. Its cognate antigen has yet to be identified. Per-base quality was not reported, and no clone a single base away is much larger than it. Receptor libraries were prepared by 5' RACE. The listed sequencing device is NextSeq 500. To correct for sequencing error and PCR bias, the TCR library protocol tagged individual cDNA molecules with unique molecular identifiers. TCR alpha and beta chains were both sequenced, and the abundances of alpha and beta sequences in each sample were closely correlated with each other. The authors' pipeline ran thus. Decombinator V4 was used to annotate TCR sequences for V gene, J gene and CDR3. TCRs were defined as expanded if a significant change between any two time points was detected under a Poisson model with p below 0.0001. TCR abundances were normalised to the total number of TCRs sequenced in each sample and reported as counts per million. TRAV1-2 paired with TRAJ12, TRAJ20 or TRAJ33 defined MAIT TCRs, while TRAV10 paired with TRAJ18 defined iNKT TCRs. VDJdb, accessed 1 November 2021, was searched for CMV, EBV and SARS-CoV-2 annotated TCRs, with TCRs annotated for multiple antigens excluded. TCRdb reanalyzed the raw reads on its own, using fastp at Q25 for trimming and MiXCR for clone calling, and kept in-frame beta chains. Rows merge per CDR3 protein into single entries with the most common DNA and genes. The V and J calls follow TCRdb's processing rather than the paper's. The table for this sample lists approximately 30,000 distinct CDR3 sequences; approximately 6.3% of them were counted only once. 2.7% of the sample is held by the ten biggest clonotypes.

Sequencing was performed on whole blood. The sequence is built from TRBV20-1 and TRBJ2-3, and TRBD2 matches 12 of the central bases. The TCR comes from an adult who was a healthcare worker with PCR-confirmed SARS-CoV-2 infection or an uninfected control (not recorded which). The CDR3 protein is CSARAASGRAGEDTQYF. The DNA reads TGCAGTGCTAGAGCGGCTAGCGGGAGGGCCGGGGAAGATACGCAGTATTTT.